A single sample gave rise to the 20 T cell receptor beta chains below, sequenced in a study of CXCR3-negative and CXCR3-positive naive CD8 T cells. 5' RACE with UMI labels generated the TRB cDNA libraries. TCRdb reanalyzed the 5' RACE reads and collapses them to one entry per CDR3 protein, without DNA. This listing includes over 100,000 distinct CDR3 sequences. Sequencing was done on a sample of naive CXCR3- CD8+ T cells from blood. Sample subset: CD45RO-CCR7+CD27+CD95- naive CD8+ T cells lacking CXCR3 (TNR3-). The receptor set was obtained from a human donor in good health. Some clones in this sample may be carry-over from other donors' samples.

The CDR3 reads CASSPGARNEQYF. V gene TRBV7-9 combines with J gene TRBJ2-7; TCRdb designates TRBD1, a call that cannot be tested without DNA. Per the germline V gene, CDR1 is SEHNR and CDR2 is FQNEAQ (reference sequence). The CDR3 covers 13 residues.

This CDR3 is CASSPRQGFMNTEAFF. The rearrangement links TRBV5-1 to TRBJ1-1; with no DNA, the TCRdb D assignment of TRBD1 cannot be verified. The CDR3 loop spans 16 amino acids. In germline, CDR1 is SGHRS, CDR2 YFSETQ.

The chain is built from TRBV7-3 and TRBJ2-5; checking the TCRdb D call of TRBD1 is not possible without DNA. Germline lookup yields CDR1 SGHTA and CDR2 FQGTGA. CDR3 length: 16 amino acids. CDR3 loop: CASSQGFRMGEETQYF.

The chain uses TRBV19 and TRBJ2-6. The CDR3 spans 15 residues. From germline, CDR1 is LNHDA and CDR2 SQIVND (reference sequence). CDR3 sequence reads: CASSIGLWGANVLTF. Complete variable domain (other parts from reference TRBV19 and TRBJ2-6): DGGITQSPKYLFRKEGQNVTLSCEQNLNHDAMYWYRQDPGQGLRLIYYSQIVNDFQKGDIAEGYSVSREKKESFPLTVTSAQKNPTAFYLCASSIGLWGANVLTFGAGSRLTVL.

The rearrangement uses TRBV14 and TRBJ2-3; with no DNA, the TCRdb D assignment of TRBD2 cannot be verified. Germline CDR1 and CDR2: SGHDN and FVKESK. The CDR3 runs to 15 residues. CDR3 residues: CASSQGSGRTDTQYF.

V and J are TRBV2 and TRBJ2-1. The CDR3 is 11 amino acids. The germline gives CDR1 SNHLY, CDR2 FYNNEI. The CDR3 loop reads CASEGDNEQFF.

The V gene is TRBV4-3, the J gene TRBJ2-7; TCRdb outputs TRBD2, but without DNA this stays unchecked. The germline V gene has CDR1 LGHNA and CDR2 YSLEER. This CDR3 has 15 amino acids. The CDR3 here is CASSQASGGPYEQYF.

CDR3 amino acids: CASSLDRAAYEQYF. The gene calls are TRBV5-1 and TRBJ2-7. Germline V CDR1 and CDR2: SGHRS, YFSETQ. CDR3 size: 14 residues. The full variable domain, its missing parts supplied by reference TRBV5-1 and TRBJ2-7, is KAGVTQTPRYLIKTRGQQVTLSCSPISGHRSVSWYQQTPGQGLQFLFEYFSETQRNKGNFPGRFSGRQFSNSRSEMNVSTLELGDSALYLCASSLDRAAYEQYFGPGTRLTVT.

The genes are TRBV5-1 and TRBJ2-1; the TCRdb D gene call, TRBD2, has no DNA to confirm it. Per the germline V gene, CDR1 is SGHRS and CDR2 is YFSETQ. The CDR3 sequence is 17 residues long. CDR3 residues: CASSLAPGGGSYNEQFF.

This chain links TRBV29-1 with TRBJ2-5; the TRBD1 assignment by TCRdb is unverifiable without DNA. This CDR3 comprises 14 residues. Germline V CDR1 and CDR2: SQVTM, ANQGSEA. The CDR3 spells CSVEGQTYQETQYF.

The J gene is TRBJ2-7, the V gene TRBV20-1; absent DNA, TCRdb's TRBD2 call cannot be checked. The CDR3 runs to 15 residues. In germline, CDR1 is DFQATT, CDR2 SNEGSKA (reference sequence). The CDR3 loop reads CSARGLAPVSYEQYF.

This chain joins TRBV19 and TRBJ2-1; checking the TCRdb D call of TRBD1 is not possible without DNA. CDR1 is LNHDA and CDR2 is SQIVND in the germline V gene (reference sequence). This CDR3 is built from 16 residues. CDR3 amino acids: CASSIWGQGEYNEQFF.

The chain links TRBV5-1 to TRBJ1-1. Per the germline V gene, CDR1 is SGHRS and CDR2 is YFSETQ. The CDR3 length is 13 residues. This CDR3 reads CASSLVGPPEDFF.

The CDR3 protein is CASSLGLAGGTAIGTDTQYF. The chain uses TRBV28 and TRBJ2-3; TCRdb selects TRBD2, and the lack of DNA leaves this call unchecked. The CDR3 is 20 amino acids. The germline V gene has CDR1 MDHEN and CDR2 SYDVKM.

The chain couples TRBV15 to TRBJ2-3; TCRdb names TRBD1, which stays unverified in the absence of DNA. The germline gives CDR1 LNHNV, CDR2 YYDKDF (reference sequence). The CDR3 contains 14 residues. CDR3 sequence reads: CATSQGPSGDTQYF. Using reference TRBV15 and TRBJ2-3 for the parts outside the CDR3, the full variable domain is DAMVIQNPRYQVTQFGKPVTLSCSQTLNHNVMYWYQQKSSQAPKLLFHYYDKDFNNEADTPDNFQSRRPNTSFCFLDIRSPGLGDTAMYLCATSQGPSGDTQYFGPGTRLTVL.

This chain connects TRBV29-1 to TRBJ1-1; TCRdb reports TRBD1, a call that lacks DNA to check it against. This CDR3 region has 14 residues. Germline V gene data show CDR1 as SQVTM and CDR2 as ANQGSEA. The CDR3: CSVPTMGTDTEAFF.

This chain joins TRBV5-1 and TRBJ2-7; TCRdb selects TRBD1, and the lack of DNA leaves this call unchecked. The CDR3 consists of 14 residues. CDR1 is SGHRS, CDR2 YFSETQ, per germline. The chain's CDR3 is CASSFGQGTYEQYF.

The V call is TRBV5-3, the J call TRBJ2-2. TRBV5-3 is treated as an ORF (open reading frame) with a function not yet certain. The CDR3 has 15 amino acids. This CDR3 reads CARRARKRNTGELFF.

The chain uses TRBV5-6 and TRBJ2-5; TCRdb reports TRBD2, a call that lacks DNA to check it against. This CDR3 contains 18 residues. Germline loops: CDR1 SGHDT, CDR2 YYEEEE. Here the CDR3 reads CASSSALLAGGPAETQYF. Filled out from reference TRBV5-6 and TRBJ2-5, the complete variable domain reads DAGVTQSPTHLIKTRGQQVTLRCSPKSGHDTVSWYQQALGQGPQFIFQYYEEEERQRGNFPDRFSGHQFPNYSSELNVNALLLGDSALYLCASSSALLAGGPAETQYFGPGTRLLVL.

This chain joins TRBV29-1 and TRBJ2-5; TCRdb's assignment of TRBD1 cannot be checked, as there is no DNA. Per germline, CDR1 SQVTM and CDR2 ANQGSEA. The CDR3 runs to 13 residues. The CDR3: CSVEKGGTGTQYF. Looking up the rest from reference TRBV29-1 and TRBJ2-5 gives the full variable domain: SAVISQKPSRDICQRGTSLTIQCQVDSQVTMMFWYRQQPGQSLTLIATANQGSEATYESGFVIDKFPISRPNLTFSTLTVSNMSPEDSSIYLCSVEKGGTGTQYFGPGTRLLVL.